This T cell receptor (beta chain) was captured in a study of cytomegalovirus exposure and HLA in healthy donors. Study findings and constraints: TCR beta chain V- and J-gene trimming was linked, in a later analysis, to a missense variant in DCLRE1C. The classifier, whose performance was assessed in both the original and validation cohorts, reportedly diagnosed cytomegalovirus status with high specificity and sensitivity. Per a prior analysis, the majority of TCR beta V segments were productive roughly 87% or roughly 30% of the time.

The PCR ran on 60 Vbeta and 13 Jbeta primers. In the original analysis: Some 12 million shared chains were among the roughly 80 million unique TCR beta chains that a later analysis counted. Clones were read by immunoSEQ multiplex PCR, and TCRdb kept only the in-frame ones, dropping some. The V and J calls and clone size come from that table; D and trimming were worked out from the DNA. The data hold approximately 160,000 clones, with roughly 80% observed a single time. This CDR3 spans 16 amino acids. With V trimmed by 2 bases and J by 2 bases, 6 bases remained unmatched. Germline V gene data show CDR1 as MNHEY and CDR2 as SVGAGI. As regards this clone: Its antigen is not identified.

The V and J genes are TRBV6-5 and TRBJ1-2, with 9 bases that match TRBD1. The sequenced sample was PBMCs. The receptor comes from a human donor in good health. The CDR3 DNA reads as TGTGCCAGCAGTTACACACAGGGGGCTCCGAACTATGGCTACACCTTC. Protein sequence: CASSYTQGAPNYGYTF.